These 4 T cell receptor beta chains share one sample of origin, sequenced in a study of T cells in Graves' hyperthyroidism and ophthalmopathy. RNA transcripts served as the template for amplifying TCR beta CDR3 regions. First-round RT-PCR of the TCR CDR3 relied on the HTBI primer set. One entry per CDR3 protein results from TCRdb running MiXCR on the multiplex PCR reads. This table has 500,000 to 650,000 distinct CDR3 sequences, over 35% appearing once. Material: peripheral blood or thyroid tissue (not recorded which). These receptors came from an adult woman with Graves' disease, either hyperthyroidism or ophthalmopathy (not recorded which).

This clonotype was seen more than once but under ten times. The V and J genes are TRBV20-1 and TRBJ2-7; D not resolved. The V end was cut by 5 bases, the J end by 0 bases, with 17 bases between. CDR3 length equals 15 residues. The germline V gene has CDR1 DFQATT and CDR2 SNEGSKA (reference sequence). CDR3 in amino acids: CSARPPRATSYEQYF. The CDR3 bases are TGCAGTGCTCGTCCCCCTCGAGCTACCTCCTACGAGCAGTACTTC.

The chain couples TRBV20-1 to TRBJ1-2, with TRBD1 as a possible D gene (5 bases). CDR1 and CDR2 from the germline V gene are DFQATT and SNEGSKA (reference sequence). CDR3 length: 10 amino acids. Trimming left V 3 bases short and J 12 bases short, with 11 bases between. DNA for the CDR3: TGCAGTGCTAGCGGCGGGGCGAACACCTTC. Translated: CSASGGANTF.

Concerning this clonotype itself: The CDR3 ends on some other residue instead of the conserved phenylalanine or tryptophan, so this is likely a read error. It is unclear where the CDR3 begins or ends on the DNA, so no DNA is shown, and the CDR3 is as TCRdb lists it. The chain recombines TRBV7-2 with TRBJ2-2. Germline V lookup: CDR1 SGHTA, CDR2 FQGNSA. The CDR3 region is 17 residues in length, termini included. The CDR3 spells CASSLPRTDANTGELAT.

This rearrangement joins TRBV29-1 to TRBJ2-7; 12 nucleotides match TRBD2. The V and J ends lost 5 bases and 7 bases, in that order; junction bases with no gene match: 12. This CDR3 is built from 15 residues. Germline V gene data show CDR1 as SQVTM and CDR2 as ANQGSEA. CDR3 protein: CSVTVRLAGVGEQYF. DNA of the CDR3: TGCAGCGTTACGGTGAGACTAGCGGGAGTCGGGGAGCAGTACTTC.